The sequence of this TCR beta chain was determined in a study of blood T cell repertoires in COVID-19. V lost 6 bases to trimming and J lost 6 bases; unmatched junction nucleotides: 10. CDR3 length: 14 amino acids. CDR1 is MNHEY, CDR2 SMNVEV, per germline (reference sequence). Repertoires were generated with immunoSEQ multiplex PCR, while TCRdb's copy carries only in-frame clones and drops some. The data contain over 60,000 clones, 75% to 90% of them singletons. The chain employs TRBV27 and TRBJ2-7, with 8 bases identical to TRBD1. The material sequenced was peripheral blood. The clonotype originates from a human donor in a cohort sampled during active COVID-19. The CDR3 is CASRRWDRYAEQYF. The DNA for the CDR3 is TGTGCCAGCAGAAGGTGGGACAGGTACGCCGAGCAGTACTTC.